This T cell receptor (beta chain) was found in a study of OX40 agonist ivuxolimab in advanced cancers. Overall study: From 23 to 79 years was the age range, with a mean of around 56 years, and nearly 85% were male. Study results and caveats: Among the lowest peripheral clonal expansion occurred in 0.1-3.0 mg/kg partial responders. By week 6 at 0.1 to 3.0 mg/kg, blood CD4+ and CD8+ T cells had expanded clonally.

The assay was immunoSEQ multiplex PCR, and TCRdb's table has in-frame clones only and misses some. The sample carries around 14,000 clones, about 90% recorded once. In regard to this clone: As yet, its antigen is unknown.

The timepoints at which blood was sampled were baseline, cycle 4 day 1, and cycle 7 day 1. CDR1 is SGDLS, CDR2 YYNGEE, per germline. CDR3 length equals 17 residues. Trimming stripped 4 bases from V and 3 bases from J, with 19 bases between. The V call is TRBV9, the J call TRBJ2-2, with D tentatively TRBD2 (5 bases). The sequencing here drew on CD4+ or CD8+ T cells sorted from blood, taken in a trial of the OX40 agonist ivuxolimab. The sequence came from an adult with an advanced solid tumor such as melanoma, head and neck, liver or kidney cancer. CDR3 protein: CASSPIGGTPDTGELFF. Here the CDR3 DNA reads TGTGCCAGCAGCCCCATAGGAGGAACCCCGGACACCGGGGAGCTGTTTTTT.